This T cell receptor (beta chain) was found in a study of T cells in Graves' hyperthyroidism and ophthalmopathy. Germline lookup yields CDR1 MNHNS and CDR2 SASEGT. The CDR3 runs 14 residues. V was cut by 4 bases and J by 5 bases, with 14 bases left in between. Each diagnosis drew on symptoms, thyroxine, TRAb, thyroid ultrasound and orbital computed tomography findings. Amplified TCR beta CDR3 regions derived from RNA transcripts. TCR CDR3 regions were first amplified by RT-PCR with HTBI primers. MiXCR, run by TCRdb on the multiplex PCR reads, gives a single entry per CDR3 protein. This table holds hundreds of thousands of distinct CDR3 sequences, around 22% found once.

The chain is built from TRBV6-1 and TRBJ1-2; tentative D call: TRBD1 (6 bases). The TCR was taken from a man aged 25 to 40 with Graves' ophthalmopathy. Input material: blood. CDR3 nucleotides: TGTGCCAGCAGTGGACAGGCAGCCGGGTATGGCTACACCTTC. This encodes CASSGQAAGYGYTF.